This is a list of T cell receptor beta chains from one sample in a study of T cells in Graves' hyperthyroidism and ophthalmopathy. Each CDR3 protein gets one entry after TCRdb re-called the multiplex PCR reads with MiXCR. The profile shows 730,000 or so distinct CDR3 sequences, about 19% of them singletons. Input material: blood. The source is a woman aged 50 to 60 with Graves' hyperthyroidism that later progressed to Graves' ophthalmopathy. Each CDR3 is given with its conserved first and last residue. Each record gives: D gene, clone size, V gene, J gene, CDR3 DNA, CDR3 protein. D genes are given only for firm matches. Clone size is not always given. Where it is, it says once, few, many or a class for expanded clones.

-	once	TRBV20-1	TRBJ2-3	TGCAATGCTAGAGATTCGGGGTTCACAGATACGCAGTATTTT	CNARDSGFTDTQYF
TRBD2	few	TRBV9	TRBJ2-1	TGTGCCAGCAGCGTGAGCGGGGTTTACAATGAGCAGTTCTTC	CASSVSGVYNEQFF
-	-	TRBV19	TRBJ1-2	TGTGCCAGTAACGAGGCGAACGGGGCCTATGGCTACACCTTC	CASNEANGAYGYTF
-	many	TRBV2	TRBJ2-5	TGTGCCAGCAGTGGGCCGGGCCCCGTACTCCCGGAGACCCAGTACTTC	CASSGPGPVLPETQYF
TRBD1	-	TRBV29-1	TRBJ1-1	TGCAGCGTTGGGCGCCCAGGGGGCATTGAAGCTTTCTTT	CSVGRPGGIEAFF
-	many	TRBV18	TRBJ1-1	TGTGCCAGCTCACCGGCTGTACAGGGTGGCACTGAAGCTTTCTTT	CASSPAVQGGTEAFF
TRBD1	-	TRBV25-1	TRBJ1-2	TGTGCCAGCAGTGTAGGTGACAGGGGGCATGGCTACACCTTC	CASSVGDRGHGYTF
-	many	TRBV7-2	TRBJ2-5	TGTGCCAGCAGCCCGAGGGGACTCAGCTCCCAAGAGACCCAGTACTTC	CASSPRGLSSQETQYF
-	-	TRBV19	TRBJ1-6	TGTGCCAGTAGTATGATGGGACCTTCACCCCTCCACTTT	CASSMMGPSPLHF
-	few	TRBV12-3/TRBV12-4	TRBJ2-7	TGTGCCAGCAGTTCAGACGGAACCTACGAGCAGTACTTC	CASSSDGTYEQYF
TRBD2	many	TRBV20-1	TRBJ2-3	TGCAGTGCTAGTGAGCCTGGCGGGGGTGGAGATACGCAGTATTTT	CSASEPGGGGDTQYF
-	many	TRBV2	TRBJ2-3	TGTGCCAGCAGTGGGTTAGATGATACGCAGTATTTT	CASSGLDDTQYF
TRBD1	many	TRBV19	TRBJ1-1	TGTGCCAGTAGTACGCGGGACAGGGGGAAGAACACTGAAGCTTTCTTT	CASSTRDRGKNTEAFF
-	few	TRBV6-2/TRBV6-3	TRBJ1-5	TGTGCCAGCAGCCCGATTGGGTTTACCCAGCCCCAGCATTTT	CASSPIGFTQPQHF
-	once	TRBV6-5	TRBJ1-1	TGTGCCAGCAGTTCCCCCCGGACAGCGGGGAACACTGAAGCTTTCTTT	CASSSPRTAGNTEAFF
TRBD1	few	TRBV5-1	TRBJ2-3	TGCGCCAGCAGCCGGGGACAGACCGAAGATACGCAGTATTTT	CASSRGQTEDTQYF
-	few	TRBV6-1	TRBJ1-2	TGTGCCAGCAGTCGCGGGACGGAGGCTTTTGGCTACACCTTC	CASSRGTEAFGYTF
-	-	TRBV7-9	TRBJ2-3	TGTGCCAGCAGTTCTACAGTGGCAGATACGCAGTATTTT	CASSSTVADTQYF
-	-	TRBV7-6	TRBJ1-2	TGTGCCAGCAGCTTAGTAACGGACAGCCTTAGATCGGGCTACACCTTC	CASSLVTDSLRSGYTF
TRBD1	-	TRBV20-1	TRBJ1-1	TGCAGTGCCCAACCCCCGGGACAGGGCTTACCGAACACTGAAGCTTTCTTT	CSAQPPGQGLPNTEAFF
TRBD2	few	TRBV27	TRBJ2-1	TGTGCCAGCAGTTTGGGACTAGCGGGATACAATGAGCAGTTCTTC	CASSLGLAGYNEQFF
TRBD2	few	TRBV15	TRBJ2-3	TGTGCCACCAGCAGAGATTTCGGCGGGGGAAGCACAGATACGCAGTATTTT	CATSRDFGGGSTDTQYF
TRBD1	-	TRBV11-2	TRBJ2-1	TGTGCCAGCAGCTTAGCCCGACAGGGCCGAGAGCAGTTCTTC	CASSLARQGREQFF
TRBD1	many	TRBV3-1	TRBJ1-2	TGTGCCAGCAGGTACAGGGGGCTCCCCTATGGCTACACCTTC	CASRYRGLPYGYTF
-	-	TRBV19	TRBJ1-1	TGTGCCAGTAACTGGCCGGGGGAGTCGGAAGCTTTCTTT	CASNWPGESEAFF
TRBD1	few	TRBV6-1	TRBJ1-2	TGTGCCAGCAGTCGACAGGGGGATCACTATGGCTACACCTTC	CASSRQGDHYGYTF
TRBD2	few	TRBV13	TRBJ2-4	TGTGCCAGCAGCTCTCCGGGACTAGCGGGGGACCTAGCCAAAAACATTCAGTACTTC	CASSSPGLAGDLAKNIQYF
-	-	TRBV20-1	TRBJ1-2	TGCAGTGCATTACAGCCTGGCTACACCTTC	CSALQPGYTF
-	-	TRBV5-1	TRBJ1-5	TGCGCCAGCAGTTGGGGGGGCGGGATAGATCAGCCCCAGCATTTT	CASSWGGGIDQPQHF
-	-	TRBV5-1	TRBJ2-3	TGCGCCAGCAGCTTGGCACTCCTCGGGTCTAGCACAGATACGCAGTATTTT	CASSLALLGSSTDTQYF
-	many	TRBV7-2	TRBJ1-1	TGTGCCAGCAGCCGGACTCAGACGGTGAACACTGAAGCTTTCTTT	CASSRTQTVNTEAFF
-	-	TRBV15	TRBJ2-7	TGTGCCACCAGCAGAAATAACGGACGGCCCCTCGAGCAGTACTTC	CATSRNNGRPLEQYF
-	-	TRBV5-1	TRBJ2-2	TGCGCCAGCAGCTTTGAAGGGTCCGACACCGGGGAGCTGTTTTTT	CASSFEGSDTGELFF
TRBD1	many	TRBV2	TRBJ1-2	TGTGCCAGCAACTTCCGGGACAGGGAAAACTATGGCTACACCTTC	CASNFRDRENYGYTF
-	few	TRBV5-6	TRBJ1-5	TGTGCCAGCAGCTTGGGATCCAGGGCCAATCAGCCCCAGCATTTT	CASSLGSRANQPQHF
-	-	TRBV20-1	TRBJ1-4	TGCAGTGCTACCCAGGGAGGTGAAAAACTGTTTTTT	CSATQGGEKLFF
TRBD2	many	TRBV3-1	TRBJ2-3	TGTGCCAGCAGCCAGAGCCTAGCGGGGTCTACTAGCACAGATACGCAGTATTTT	CASSQSLAGSTSTDTQYF
-	-	TRBV6-1	TRBJ2-1	TGTGCCAGCAGACCCAAGACGGGATCTTACAATGAGCAGTTCTTC	CASRPKTGSYNEQFF
-	-	TRBV12-3/TRBV12-4	TRBJ1-1	TGTGCCAGCAGTGCACAGAGGGGGGACACTGAAGCTTTCTTT	CASSAQRGDTEAFF
-	-	TRBV20-1	TRBJ2-3	TGCAGTGCTAGAGATCTCGGAGATACGCAGTATTTT	CSARDLGDTQYF
-	-	TRBV7-2	TRBJ2-7	TGTGCCAGCAGCTCGCAGGGGATCGGCGAGCAGTACTTC	CASSSQGIGEQYF
-	many	TRBV29-1	TRBJ1-1	TGCAGCGTTGGGGGAATGAACACTGAAGCTTTCTTT	CSVGGMNTEAFF
-	-	TRBV9	TRBJ1-1	TGTGCCAGCAAGGCTGGCGGGGAAGCTTTCTTT	CASKAGGEAFF
-	many	TRBV6-2/TRBV6-3	TRBJ1-1	TGTGCCAGCAGTTACTCCACGATGACCGGGACTTTCATGAACACTGAAGCTTTCTTT	CASSYSTMTGTFMNTEAFF
-	-	TRBV28	TRBJ1-5	TGTGCCAGCACCCCGGACGGGTTTAGACAGCCCCAGCATTTT	CASTPDGFRQPQHF
-	-	TRBV7-9	TRBJ1-2	TGTGCCAGCAGCTTAGCGTTCAGTTCCTATGGCTACACCTTC	CASSLAFSSYGYTF
-	many	TRBV2	TRBJ1-2	TGTGCCAGCACCGAGGGGCTCCTCGAGAACTATGGCTACACCTTC	CASTEGLLENYGYTF
TRBD2	-	TRBV7-3	TRBJ2-5	TGTGCCAGCAGCTTAGGTGTAGCGGGGGCGGTGGAGACCCAGTACTTC	CASSLGVAGAVETQYF
-	many	TRBV7-8	TRBJ2-3	TGTGCCAGCAGCTTAGATGGAACGGTCACAGATACGCAGTATTTT	CASSLDGTVTDTQYF
-	many	TRBV11-2	TRBJ1-1	TGTGCCAGCAGCTTAGGTGTGACCCCGGACACTGAAGCTTTCTTT	CASSLGVTPDTEAFF
-	-	TRBV19	TRBJ2-5	TGTGCCAGTAGTCCGCCGGGGGTAGAGACCCAGTACTTC	CASSPPGVETQYF
-	many	TRBV29-1	TRBJ1-1	TGCAGCGTGGCCGGGACAAATATCATGAACACTGAAGCTTTCTTT	CSVAGTNIMNTEAFF
-	many	TRBV2	TRBJ1-5	TGTGCCAGCAGAAGGAGCTCTTTGCCCACCAATCAGCCCCAGCATTTT	CASRRSSLPTNQPQHF
-	many	TRBV20-1	TRBJ1-5	TGCAGTGCCCAAGGAACAGACTACAATCAGCCCCAGCATTTT	CSAQGTDYNQPQHF
TRBD1	many	TRBV3-1	TRBJ1-1	TGTGCCAGCAGCCACTCCGGACAGGGCAATCAAGCTTTCTTT	CASSHSGQGNQAFF